This TCR beta chain was sequenced for a study of tumor-infiltrating lymphocytes in primary liver carcinoma. Study outcomes and limitations: Roughly 7-25% of top clones, and no more, occurred in all five tumor regions.

This CDR3 has 16 residues. In germline, CDR1 is SGHRS, CDR2 YFSETQ. V shed 7 bases, J shed 4 bases, and the junction held 14 bases outside the gene matches. Taking 20-30 mg of unsorted bulk tissue, the authors co-extracted RNA and DNA. Every one of the tumor samples had a viable tumor cell content above 85%. The investigators made TCR beta cDNA from roughly 0.55 ug total RNA, using a constant-region primer. Slightly modified ARM-PCR served as the procedure for the TCR beta libraries. These libraries came from three rounds of nested multiplex PCR. Rounds one and two of PCR, each of about 10 cycles, were primed with TRBV1-TRBV30 forward primers and a C-beta reverse primer. TCRdb ran MiXCR on the multiplex PCR reads and lists one entry per CDR3 protein. The sample lists 47,000 or so distinct CDR3 sequences, around three quarters occurring once. This clonotype occurred many times. Its antigen is not known.

The chain recombines TRBV5-1 with TRBJ2-3; TRBD2 aligns across 8 bases. The specimen was liver tumor tissue from sampling region 3. Noted subset: tumor region T3, left-lateral pole. The TCR originated in a man aged 35 to 55 with primary liver carcinoma and hepatitis B virus infection. The CDR3 here is CASSPNSGTPADTQYF. DNA of the CDR3: TGCGCCAGCTCGCCAAATAGCGGGACCCCAGCAGATACGCAGTATTTT.